The clone carrying this TCR beta chain is large (0.1 to 1%). Its antigen remains unknown. Germline trimming cut 6 bases from V and 4 bases from J; bases unmatched to any gene: 10. This CDR3 spans 15 amino acids. Germline CDR1 reads LGHNT; CDR2 reads FRNRAP. This record comes from a study of CD8 T cells in ankylosing spondylitis. Study results and caveats: Seemingly characteristic of ankylosing spondylitis blood was a TCR beta motif consisting of about 8 highly homologous variants. Prior literature has documented some motif variants in synovial fluid and blood from reactive arthritis. The clones that were linked to disease were reported to be significantly enriched in matched synovial fluid samples from ankylosing spondylitis patients.

Quantitative 5'-RACE with molecular barcodes generated TCR beta libraries. One entry per CDR3 protein results from TCRdb running MiXCR on the 5' RACE reads. The table includes just under 95,000 distinct CDR3 sequences, 8.8% detected once. The rearrangement joins TRBV12-5 to TRBJ1-2; TRBD1 agrees at 8 bases. The clonotype comes from a male donor with ankylosing spondylitis or in good health (not recorded which). Sequences were obtained from blood, either unsorted or a sorted T cell fraction (not recorded which). CDR3 in amino acids: CASGPSADRGYGYTF. The CDR3 DNA reads as TGTGCTAGTGGCCCCTCCGCCGACAGGGGCTATGGCTACACCTTC.